Below, one TCR beta chain is given with its context. The antigen is undetermined. These data originate in a study of regulatory T cells in long-lasting Graves disease. Study as a whole: Persistent cases took antithyroid drugs over 5 years and stayed TSH receptor antibody positive.

Study outcomes and limitations: Under persistent disease, TRBV28, TRBJ1-2 and TRBJ2-5 were used preferentially.

This sample's time point: persistent/refractory GD, antithyroid drugs over 5 years with positive TRAb. Preparation of the TCR library used RNA extracted from PBMCs. Patients hailed from an endocrinology department in Xi'an, China. EDTA tubes were used for drawing around 9 milliliters of peripheral blood. In building TCR beta libraries, iRepertoire HTBI primers were used together with Arm-PCR of CDR3 regions. One entry per CDR3 protein, called by TCRdb with MiXCR from the multiplex PCR reads. This sample has 350,000 to 500,000 distinct CDR3 sequences, with around 20% found just once. CDR1 and CDR2 (germline): SNHLY, FYNNEI. The CDR3 sequence is 15 residues long. Trimming removed 0 bases from V and 4 bases from J, with 12 bases in between.

This TCR derives from a female donor with Graves disease. The rearrangement joins TRBV2 to TRBJ2-5; D might be TRBD2 (5 bases). The specimen was peripheral blood mononuclear cells (PBMCs), collected when the disease was refractory, from a patient treated with antithyroid drugs. CDR3 region: CASSEATASGETQYF. The CDR3 DNA is TGTGCCAGCAGTGAAGCGACCGCCAGCGGAGAGACCCAGTACTTC.